A single TCR beta chain is shown here with its context. Its target is not known. The data were taken from a study of cytomegalovirus exposure and HLA in healthy donors. Overall study findings and caveats: The authors enumerated over 150 TCR beta chains as linked to cytomegalovirus. Prediction of most subjects' HLA-A and HLA-B alleles by TCR beta sequences was reportedly accurate. The classifier reportedly diagnosed cytomegalovirus status with high specificity and sensitivity. Across HLA loci, a later analysis found differing TCR association rates, with DRB1 most and HLA-C fewest.

Between the trimmed V and J ends, which lost 0 bases and 1 base, there was a span of 11 bases. From germline, CDR1 is SGHRS and CDR2 YFSETQ. The CDR3 is 15 residues long. The PCR employed 60 Vbeta primers together with 13 Jbeta primers. Using immunoSEQ multiplex PCR, the repertoire was profiled, and TCRdb retains in-frame clones only, with some absent. Here the sample spans about 110,000 clones, around 75% being singletons. This sequence originates from a female donor in good health and CMV-seronegative. V gene TRBV5-1 combines with J gene TRBJ2-7, with no clear D. Sequencing used PBMCs. In DNA, the CDR3 is TGCGCCAGCAGCTTGGCGGCAGGAATTTCCTACGAGCAGTACTTC. Its protein is CASSLAAGISYEQYF.